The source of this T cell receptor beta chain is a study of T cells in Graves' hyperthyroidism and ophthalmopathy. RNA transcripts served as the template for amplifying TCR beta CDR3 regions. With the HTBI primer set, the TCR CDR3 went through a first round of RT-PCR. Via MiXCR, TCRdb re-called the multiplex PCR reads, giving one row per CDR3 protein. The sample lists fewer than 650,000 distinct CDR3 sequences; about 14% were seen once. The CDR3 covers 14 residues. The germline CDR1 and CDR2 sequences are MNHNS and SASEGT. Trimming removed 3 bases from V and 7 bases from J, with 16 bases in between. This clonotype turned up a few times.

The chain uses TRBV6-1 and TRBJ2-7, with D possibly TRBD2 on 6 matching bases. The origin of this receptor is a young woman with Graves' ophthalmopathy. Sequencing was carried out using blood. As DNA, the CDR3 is TGTGCCAGCAGTGACATCCTCGGGACTCAGGAGCAGTACTTC. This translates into CASSDILGTQEQYF.